These T cell receptor beta chains were read from a single sample in a study of blood T cell repertoires in COVID-19. Sequenced by immunoSEQ multiplex PCR; TCRdb stores in-frame clones only, minus some. There are over 100,000 clones in the sample; roughly four fifths occur only once, and roughly 8.2% lies in the top ten. Sample: peripheral blood. These receptors were taken from a man between 65 and 85 years old with acute or convalescent COVID-19. CDR3s include the opening cysteine and the closing phenylalanine or tryptophan. A D gene is named only where the DNA matches it firmly. Where a row states a size, it is once, few, many or the class of an expanded clone; other rows omit it.

j_gene	d_gene	v_gene	abundance	CDR3nt	CDR3aa
TRBJ2-7	NA	TRBV4-1	NA	TGCGCCAGCAGCCAAGGGTCAGGGGGGACCTACGAGCAGTACTTC	CASSQGSGGTYEQYF
TRBJ2-3	TRBD2	TRBV19	NA	TGTGCCAGTAGCACATGGACTAGCGGCACAGATACGCAGTATTTT	CASSTWTSGTDTQYF
TRBJ2-7	TRBD2	TRBV27	NA	TGTGCCAGCGGTATTTCTAGCGGGCGGTCCTACGAGCAGTACTTC	CASGISSGRSYEQYF
TRBJ1-1	NA	TRBV7-8	NA	TGTGCCAGCAGCTTAACCCGGACAGTGACAACTGAAGCTTTCTTT	CASSLTRTVTTEAFF
TRBJ1-2	NA	TRBV9	NA	TGTGCCAGCAGCGTAAATTCGTTTGCGGACTATGGCTACACCTTC	CASSVNSFADYGYTF
TRBJ2-3	TRBD1	TRBV2	NA	TGTGCCACCAACAGGGGGTTACAAGCAGATACGCAGTATTTT	CATNRGLQADTQYF
TRBJ2-2	TRBD1	TRBV7-3	NA	TGTGCCAGCAGCTCGCAGGGGGCTATCAGCACCGGGGAGCTGTTTTTT	CASSSQGAISTGELFF
TRBJ2-2	NA	TRBV6-6	NA	TGTGCCAGCAGTTCCAGGGGAAACGGGGAGCTGTTTTTT	CASSSRGNGELFF
TRBJ2-2	TRBD1	TRBV6-5	NA	TGTGCCAGCAGCTGGACAGGTGGGAACACCGGGGAGCTGTTTTTT	CASSWTGGNTGELFF
TRBJ1-6	NA	TRBV5-6	NA	TGTGCCAGCAGCTTGGAAAGTAACCGGTTTAATTCACCCCTCCACTTT	CASSLESNRFNSPLHF
TRBJ2-7	TRBD1	TRBV7-9	NA	TGTGCCAGCAGCTCCGGACAGGGGGCTAGTTACGAGCAGTACTTC	CASSSGQGASYEQYF
TRBJ1-1	TRBD1	TRBV9	NA	TGTGCCAGCAGCCCTCAGGGGGGTAGCACTGAAGCTTTCTTT	CASSPQGGSTEAFF
TRBJ1-5	TRBD1	TRBV5-1	once	TGCGCCAGCAGCTTGGTGACAGGGGGCAATCAGCCCCAGCATTTT	CASSLVTGGNQPQHF
TRBJ1-5	TRBD1	TRBV7-2	NA	TGTGCCAGCAGTCAACAGGGGAACTCCAATCAGCCCCAGCATTTT	CASSQQGNSNQPQHF
TRBJ2-7	NA	TRBV6-5	NA	TGTGCCAGCAGTTACGGGGCAGGGGCTTCCTACGAGCAGTACTTC	CASSYGAGASYEQYF
TRBJ2-2	TRBD2	TRBV24-1	once	TGTGCCACCAGCAGGACTAGCGGGGGGACGAACACCGGGGAGCTGTTTTTT	CATSRTSGGTNTGELFF
TRBJ1-1	NA	TRBV7-2	NA	TGTGCCAGCAAGAATCAGGGGTGGACTGAAGCTTTCTTT	CASKNQGWTEAFF